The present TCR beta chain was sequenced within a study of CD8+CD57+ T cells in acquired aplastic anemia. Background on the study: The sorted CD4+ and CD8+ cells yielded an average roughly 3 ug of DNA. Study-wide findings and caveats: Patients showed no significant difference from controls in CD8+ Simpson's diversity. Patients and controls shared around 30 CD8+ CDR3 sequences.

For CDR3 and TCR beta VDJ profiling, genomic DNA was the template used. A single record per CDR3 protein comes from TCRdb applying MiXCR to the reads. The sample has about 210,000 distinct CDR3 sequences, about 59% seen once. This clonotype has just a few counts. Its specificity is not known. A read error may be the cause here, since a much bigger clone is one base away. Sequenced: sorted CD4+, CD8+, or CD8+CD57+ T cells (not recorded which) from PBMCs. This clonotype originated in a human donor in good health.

The CDR3 region is CASSGTGELFF. The CDR3 region has the DNA TGTGCCAGCAGCGGGACCGGGGAGCTGTTTTTT. The V gene is TRBV5-1, the J gene TRBJ2-2; D is possibly TRBD2 (6 bases). The CDR3 runs 11 residues. The germline V gene has CDR1 SGHRS and CDR2 YFSETQ. The full variable domain, with the rest looked up from reference TRBV5-1 and TRBJ2-2, is KAGVTQTPRYLIKTRGQQVTLSCSPISGHRSVSWYQQTPGQGLQFLFEYFSETQRNKGNFPGRFSGRQFSNSRSEMNVSTLELGDSALYLCASSGTGELFFGEGSRLTVL.